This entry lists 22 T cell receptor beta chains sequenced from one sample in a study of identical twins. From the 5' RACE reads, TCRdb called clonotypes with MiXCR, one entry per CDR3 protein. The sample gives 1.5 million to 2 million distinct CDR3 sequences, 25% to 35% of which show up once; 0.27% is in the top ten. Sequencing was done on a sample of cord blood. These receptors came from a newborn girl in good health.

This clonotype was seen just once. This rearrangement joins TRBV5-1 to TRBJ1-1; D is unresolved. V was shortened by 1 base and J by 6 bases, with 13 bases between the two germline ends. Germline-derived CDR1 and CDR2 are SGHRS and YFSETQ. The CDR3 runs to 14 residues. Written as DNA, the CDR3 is TGCGCCAGCAGCTTGAAAGGGTGGTACGCTGAAGCTTTCTTT. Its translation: CASSLKGWYAEAFF.

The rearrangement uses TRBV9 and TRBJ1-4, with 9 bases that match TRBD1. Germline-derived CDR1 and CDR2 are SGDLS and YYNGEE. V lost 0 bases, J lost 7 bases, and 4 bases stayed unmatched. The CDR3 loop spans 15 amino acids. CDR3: CASSVGGTGSEKLFF. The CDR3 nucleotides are TGTGCCAGCAGCGTAGGAGGGACAGGGAGTGAAAAACTGTTTTTT.

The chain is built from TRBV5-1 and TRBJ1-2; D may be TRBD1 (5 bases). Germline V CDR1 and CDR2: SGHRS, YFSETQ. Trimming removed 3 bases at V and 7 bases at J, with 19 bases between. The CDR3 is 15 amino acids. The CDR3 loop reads CASSSQGNGLGGYTF. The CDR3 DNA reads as TGCGCCAGCAGCTCCCAGGGTAACGGCCTGGGTGGCTACACCTTC.

CDR3 residues: CSARNPRGGYGNTEAFF. The DNA for the CDR3 is TGCAGTGCTAGAAATCCACGTGGGGGCTACGGGAACACTGAAGCTTTCTTT. The rearrangement links TRBV20-1 to TRBJ1-1; a possible D gene is TRBD1 (6 bases). Trimming stripped 2 bases from V and 1 base from J, with 20 bases between. Germline-derived CDR1 and CDR2 are DFQATT and SNEGSKA (reference sequence). The CDR3 runs 17 residues.

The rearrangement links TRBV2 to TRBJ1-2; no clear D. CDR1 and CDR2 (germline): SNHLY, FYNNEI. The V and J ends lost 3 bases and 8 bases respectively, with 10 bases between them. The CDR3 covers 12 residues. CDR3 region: CASSDEGRGYTF. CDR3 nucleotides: TGTGCCAGCAGTGACGAGGGAAGGGGCTACACCTTC.

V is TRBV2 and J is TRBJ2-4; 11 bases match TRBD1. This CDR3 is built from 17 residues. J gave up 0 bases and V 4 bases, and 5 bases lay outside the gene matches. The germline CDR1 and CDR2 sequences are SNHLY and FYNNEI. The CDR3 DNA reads TGTGCCAGCAGTGGCGGACAGGGGGCCCTAGCCAAAAACATTCAGTACTTC. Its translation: CASSGGQGALAKNIQYF.

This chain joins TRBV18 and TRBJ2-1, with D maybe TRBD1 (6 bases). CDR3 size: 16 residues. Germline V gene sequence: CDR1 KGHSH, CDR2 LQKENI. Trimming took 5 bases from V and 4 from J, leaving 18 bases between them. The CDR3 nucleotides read TGTGCCAGCTCAGCCCAGGGGCCTAAGGGGTACAATGAGCAGTTCTTC. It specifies CASSAQGPKGYNEQFF. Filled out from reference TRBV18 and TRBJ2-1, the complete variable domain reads NAGVMQNPRHLVRRRGQEARLRCSPMKGHSHVYWYRQLPEEGLKFMVYLQKENIIDESGMPKERFSAEFPKEGPSILRIQQVVRGDSAAYFCASSAQGPKGYNEQFFGPGTRLTVL.

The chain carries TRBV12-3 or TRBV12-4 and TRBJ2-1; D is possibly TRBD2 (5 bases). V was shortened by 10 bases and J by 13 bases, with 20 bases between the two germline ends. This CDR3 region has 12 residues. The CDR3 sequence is CATGEGPQTQFF. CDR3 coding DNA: TGTGCCACCGGAGAGGGCCCCCAGACCCAGTTCTTC.

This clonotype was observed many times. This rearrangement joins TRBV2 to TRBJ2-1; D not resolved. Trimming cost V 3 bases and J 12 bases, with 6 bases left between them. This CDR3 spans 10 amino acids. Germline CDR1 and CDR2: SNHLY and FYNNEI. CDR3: CASSEALQFF. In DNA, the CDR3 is TGTGCCAGCAGTGAGGCTCTGCAGTTCTTC.

The CDR3 is CSAREPRDSYEQYF. In DNA, the CDR3 is TGCAGTGCTAGAGAGCCCCGGGACAGCTACGAGCAGTACTTC. The chain employs TRBV20-1 and TRBJ2-7; 7 positions match TRBD1. Germline CDR1 is DFQATT and CDR2 is SNEGSKA (reference sequence). The CDR3 has 14 residues. J lost 3 bases, V lost 0 bases, and 5 bases had no gene match.

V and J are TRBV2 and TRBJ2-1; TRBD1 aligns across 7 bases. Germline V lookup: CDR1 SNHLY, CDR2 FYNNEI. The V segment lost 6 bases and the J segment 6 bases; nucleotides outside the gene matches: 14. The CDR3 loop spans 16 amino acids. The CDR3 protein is CASRPPGDRVINEQFF. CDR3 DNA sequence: TGTGCCAGCAGACCTCCCGGGGACAGAGTGATCAATGAGCAGTTCTTC.

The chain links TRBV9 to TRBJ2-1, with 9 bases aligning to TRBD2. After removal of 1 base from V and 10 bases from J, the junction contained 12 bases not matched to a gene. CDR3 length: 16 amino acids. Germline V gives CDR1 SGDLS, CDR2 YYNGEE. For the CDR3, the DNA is TGTGCCAGCAGCGTATCTTCTAGCGGGGCCCCCTACGAGCAGTTCTTC. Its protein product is CASSVSSSGAPYEQFF.

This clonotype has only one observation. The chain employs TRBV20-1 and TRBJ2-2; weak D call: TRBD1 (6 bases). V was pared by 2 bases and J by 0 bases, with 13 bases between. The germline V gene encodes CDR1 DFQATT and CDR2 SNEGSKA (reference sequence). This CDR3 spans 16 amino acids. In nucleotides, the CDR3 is TGCAGTGCTAGACATACCGGGACACCGAACACCGGGGAGCTGTTTTTT. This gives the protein CSARHTGTPNTGELFF.

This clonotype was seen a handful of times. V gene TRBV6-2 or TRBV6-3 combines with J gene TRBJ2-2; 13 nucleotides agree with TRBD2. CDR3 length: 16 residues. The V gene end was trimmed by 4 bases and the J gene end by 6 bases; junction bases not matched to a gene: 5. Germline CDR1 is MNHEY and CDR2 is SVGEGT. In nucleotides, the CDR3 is TGTGCCAGCAGTTCCGGACTAGCGGGAGTTCCCGGGGAGCTGTTTTTT. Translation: CASSSGLAGVPGELFF.

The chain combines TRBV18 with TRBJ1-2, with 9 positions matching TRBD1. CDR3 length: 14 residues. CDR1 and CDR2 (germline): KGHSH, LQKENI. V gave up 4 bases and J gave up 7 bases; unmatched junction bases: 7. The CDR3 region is CASSHATGGAGYTF. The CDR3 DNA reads TGTGCCAGCTCACACGCTACAGGGGGCGCTGGCTACACCTTC. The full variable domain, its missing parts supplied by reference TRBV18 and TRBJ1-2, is NAGVMQNPRHLVRRRGQEARLRCSPMKGHSHVYWYRQLPEEGLKFMVYLQKENIIDESGMPKERFSAEFPKEGPSILRIQQVVRGDSAAYFCASSHATGGAGYTFGSGTRLTVV.

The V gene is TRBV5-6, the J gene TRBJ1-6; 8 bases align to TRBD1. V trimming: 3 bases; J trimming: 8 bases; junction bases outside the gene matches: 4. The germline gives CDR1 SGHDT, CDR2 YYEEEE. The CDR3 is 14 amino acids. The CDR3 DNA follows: TGTGCCAGCAGCTCCCAGGGGGCGCATTCACCCCTCCACTTT. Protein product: CASSSQGAHSPLHF.

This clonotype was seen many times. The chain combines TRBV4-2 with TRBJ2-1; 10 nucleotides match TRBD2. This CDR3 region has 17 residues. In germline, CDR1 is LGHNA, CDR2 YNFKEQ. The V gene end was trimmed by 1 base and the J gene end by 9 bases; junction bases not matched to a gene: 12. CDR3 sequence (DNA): TGTGCCAGCAGCCAAGGGTTAGCTAGCGGGAGAGTTGGTGAGCAGTTCTTC. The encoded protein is CASSQGLASGRVGEQFF.

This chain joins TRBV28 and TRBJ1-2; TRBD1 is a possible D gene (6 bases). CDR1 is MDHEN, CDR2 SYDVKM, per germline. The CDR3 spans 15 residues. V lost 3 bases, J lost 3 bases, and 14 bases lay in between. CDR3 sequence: CASSFFGGLDYGYTF. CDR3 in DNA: TGTGCCAGCAGTTTTTTTGGGGGGCTTGACTATGGCTACACCTTC.

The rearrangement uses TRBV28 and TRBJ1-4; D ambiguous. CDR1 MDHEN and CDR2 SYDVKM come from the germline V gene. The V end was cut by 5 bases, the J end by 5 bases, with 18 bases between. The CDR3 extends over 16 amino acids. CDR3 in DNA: TGTGCCAGCAGTCCTCGGGCCTGGACTAGAAATGAAAAACTGTTTTTT. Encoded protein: CASSPRAWTRNEKLFF.

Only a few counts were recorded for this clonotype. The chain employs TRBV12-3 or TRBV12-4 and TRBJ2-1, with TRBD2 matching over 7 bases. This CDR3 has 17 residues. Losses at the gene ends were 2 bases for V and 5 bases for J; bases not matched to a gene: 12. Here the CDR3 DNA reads TGTGCCAGCAGTTTATACCCCATAGGGAGGGGAAACAATGAGCAGTTCTTC. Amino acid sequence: CASSLYPIGRGNNEQFF.

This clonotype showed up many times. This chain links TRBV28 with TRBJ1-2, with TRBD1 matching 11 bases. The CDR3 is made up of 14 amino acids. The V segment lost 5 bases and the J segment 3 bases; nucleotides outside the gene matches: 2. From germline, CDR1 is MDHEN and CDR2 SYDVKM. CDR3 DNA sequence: TGTGCCAGCAGTACGGGACAGGGGGACTATGGCTACACCTTC. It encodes CASSTGQGDYGYTF.

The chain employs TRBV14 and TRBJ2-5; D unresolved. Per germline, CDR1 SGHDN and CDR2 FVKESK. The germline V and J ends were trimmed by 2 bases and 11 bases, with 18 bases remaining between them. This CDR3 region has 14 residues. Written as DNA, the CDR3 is TGTGCCAGCAGCCAACCTAGATTTCGCAATGAGCAGTACTTC. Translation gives CASSQPRFRNEQYF.